This T cell receptor beta chain derives from a study of T-cell memory formation after mild COVID-19. Study-wide background: Clusters of TCRs were largely donor specific. Whole-study findings and limits: Pre-infection memory held some responding clones, suggesting pre-existing cross-reactive T cells responded. Proof of SARS-CoV-2 specificity was absent for the second-wave clones that crested on day 37.

From the 5' RACE reads, TCRdb called clonotypes with MiXCR, one entry per CDR3 protein. The sample lists some 600,000 distinct CDR3 sequences, roughly 17% occurring once. This clonotype was observed a few times. Its target is unknown. Germline lookup yields CDR1 SGDLS and CDR2 YYNGEE. V gave up 3 bases and J gave up 6 bases; unmatched junction bases: 7. The CDR3 loop spans 15 amino acids. Sequencing was carried out using PBMCs or a T cell subset sorted from them (not recorded which). V and J are TRBV9 and TRBJ2-1, with TRBD1 matching 9 bases. The sequence was obtained from an adult woman who had mild COVID-19 (a few samples of this study predate the infection). Cell type and time point are not known. The CDR3 loop is CASSAGGQGPNEQFF. The CDR3, as DNA: TGTGCCAGCAGCGCCGGGGGACAGGGACCCAATGAGCAGTTCTTC.